A single sample is the source of the 29 T cell receptor beta chains below, sequenced in a study of cytomegalovirus exposure and HLA in healthy donors. Measured with immunoSEQ multiplex PCR; TCRdb has only the in-frame clones, and not every one. The table shows roughly 100,000 clones, with approximately 94% occurring only once. The sample comprised PBMCs. These receptors came from a woman between 18 and 29 years old in good health and CMV-seronegative.

The V call is TRBV18, the J call TRBJ2-3, with 11 positions matching TRBD2. The germline V gene encodes CDR1 KGHSH and CDR2 LQKENI. The trim removed 0 bases at V and 4 bases at J, leaving 3 bases unmatched. This CDR3 region has 16 residues. CDR3 coding DNA: TGTGCCAGCTCACCACCCACTAGCGGGGGTTCAGATACGCAGTATTTT. Protein product: CASSPPTSGGSDTQYF.

This clone was counted once. The chain has TRBV6-5 and TRBJ2-7; the D is unclear. CDR3 length equals 15 residues. Germline loops: CDR1 MNHEY, CDR2 SVGAGI. Trimming removed 0 bases at V and 4 bases at J, with 13 bases between. The CDR3 nucleotides are TGTGCCAGCAGTTACTCTAGTAGCAGACCTTACGAGCAGTACTTC. Translated, it gives CASSYSSSRPYEQYF.

The rearrangement links TRBV30 to TRBJ1-5, with a possible D match to TRBD1 (6 bases). Looked up from germline, CDR1 is GTSNPN and CDR2 is SVGIG (reference sequence). The CDR3 runs 14 residues. The germline V and J ends were trimmed by 2 bases and 3 bases, with 11 bases remaining between them. CDR3 region: CAWSQDSFNQPQHF. The CDR3 DNA reads as TGTGCCTGGAGTCAGGACAGTTTCAATCAGCCCCAGCATTTT.

This clone was observed once. V is TRBV15 and J is TRBJ1-2; no firm D call. Between the trimmed V and J ends, which lost 5 bases and 1 base, there was a span of 14 bases. CDR3 length equals 15 residues. Germline V gene data show CDR1 as LNHNV and CDR2 as YYDKDF (reference sequence). The CDR3 here is CATSDGSGINYGYTF. The CDR3 nucleotides read TGTGCCACCAGCGACGGATCAGGCATTAACTATGGCTACACCTTC. The whole variable domain, filled in from reference TRBV15 and TRBJ1-2, reads DAMVIQNPRYQVTQFGKPVTLSCSQTLNHNVMYWYQQKSSQAPKLLFHYYDKDFNNEADTPDNFQSRRPNTSFCFLDIRSPGLGDTAMYLCATSDGSGINYGYTFGSGTRLTVV.

V is TRBV2 and J is TRBJ2-4; D is undetermined. Deletions cut 4 bases from V and 0 bases from J, with 10 bases between. The CDR3 totals 15 residues. Germline CDR1 and CDR2: SNHLY and FYNNEI. CDR3 bases: TGTGCCAGCAGTGCCACTGTTGTAGCCAAAAACATTCAGTACTTC. This codes for CASSATVVAKNIQYF.

The chain is built from TRBV19 and TRBJ2-2; TRBD1 is a possible D gene (5 bases). V was shortened by 1 base and J by 1 base, with 10 bases between the two germline ends. The CDR3 is 16 amino acids. Germline V lookup: CDR1 LNHDA, CDR2 SQIVND (reference sequence). The CDR3 sequence is CASSIGAGKNTGELFF. For the CDR3, the DNA is TGTGCCAGTAGTATAGGAGCAGGGAAGAACACCGGGGAGCTGTTTTTT.

This chain uses TRBV5-6 with TRBJ2-1; D is perhaps TRBD2 (5 bases). The CDR3 loop spans 13 amino acids. Trimming removed 2 bases from V and 11 bases from J, with 14 bases in between. Germline V gene sequence: CDR1 SGHDT, CDR2 YYEEEE. The CDR3 spells CASSFSQTTKQFF. As DNA, the CDR3 is TGTGCCAGCAGCTTCTCCCAAACGACTAAGCAGTTCTTC.

This rearrangement joins TRBV7-6 to TRBJ2-1; 9 positions match TRBD2. The CDR3 is made up of 16 amino acids. Germline-derived CDR1 and CDR2 are SGHVS and FNYEAQ. V was pared by 5 bases and J by 3 bases, with 8 bases of the junction left unmatched. The CDR3 is CASSPSETSGYNEQFF. CDR3 bases: TGTGCCAGCAGCCCCTCGGAGACTAGCGGCTACAATGAGCAGTTCTTC. Combining the CDR3 with reference TRBV7-6 and TRBJ2-1 gives the whole variable domain GAGVSQSPRYKVTKRGQDVALRCDPISGHVSLYWYRQALGQGPEFLTYFNYEAQQDKSGLPNDRFSAERPEGSISTLTIQRTEQRDSAMYRCASSPSETSGYNEQFFGPGTRLTVL.

The chain carries TRBV2 and TRBJ1-5; TRBD1 matches at 12 bases. Per the germline V gene, CDR1 is SNHLY and CDR2 is FYNNEI. The CDR3 has 18 amino acids. V was pared by 6 bases and J by 3 bases, with 12 bases of the junction left unmatched. CDR3 in DNA: TGTGCCAGCAGCGGGGACAGGGGGCTTTACACTTCCAATCAGCCCCAGCATTTT. Its translation is CASSGDRGLYTSNQPQHF.

This chain joins TRBV5-1 and TRBJ2-1, with TRBD1 as a possible D gene (6 bases). Germline CDR1 and CDR2: SGHRS and YFSETQ. V was pared by 0 bases and J by 2 bases, with 15 bases between. CDR3 length: 17 residues. The CDR3 is CASSLDNRALTYNEQFF. In nucleotides, the CDR3 is TGCGCCAGCAGCTTGGACAACAGGGCCCTTACCTACAATGAGCAGTTCTTC.

This rearrangement joins TRBV2 to TRBJ1-1; D is unresolved. The CDR3 has 11 amino acids. CDR1 and CDR2 from the germline V gene are SNHLY and FYNNEI. V was cut by 9 bases and J by 5 bases, with 10 bases left in between. CDR3 nucleotides: TGTGCCAGTTCGGCGGTAACTGAAGCTTTCTTT. It is translated as CASSAVTEAFF. Based on the CDR3 plus reference TRBV2 and TRBJ1-1, the full variable domain is EPEVTQTPSHQVTQMGQEVILRCVPISNHLYFYWYRQILGQKVEFLVSFYNNEISEKSEIFDDQFSVERPDGSNFTLKIRSTKLEDSAMYFCASSAVTEAFFGQGTRLTVV.

This clone was observed a single time. V and J are TRBV4-1 and TRBJ1-3; a possible D gene is TRBD1 (5 bases). The CDR3 consists of 18 residues. The germline V gene has CDR1 MGHRA and CDR2 YSYEKL. Between the trimmed V and J ends, which lost 4 bases and 2 bases, there was a span of 21 bases. CDR3 loop: CASSLLSVLVGAGNTIYF. CDR3 bases: TGCGCCAGCAGCCTTCTGAGTGTTTTGGTAGGGGCTGGAAACACCATATATTTT.

This clone was detected only once. The DNA for the CDR3 is TGTGCCAGCAGCGGTAGAGGTCCCGGGGAGCTGTTTTTT. This gives the protein CASSGRGPGELFF. The V and J genes are TRBV13 and TRBJ2-2; D unclear. This CDR3 has 13 residues. V was pared by 5 bases and J by 6 bases, with 10 bases between. CDR1 and CDR2 (germline): PRHDT, FYEKMQ (reference sequence).

Only one count was recorded for this clone. V usage is TRBV5-8 and J usage is TRBJ2-1; D ambiguous. The CDR3 is made up of 12 amino acids. The V and J ends lost 1 base and 6 bases respectively, with 5 bases between them. In germline, CDR1 is SGHTS, CDR2 YDEGEE. The CDR3: CASSLTGNEQFF. CDR3 coding DNA: TGTGCCAGCAGCTTGACTGGCAATGAGCAGTTCTTC.

This rearrangement joins TRBV2 to TRBJ2-5, with a weak D call TRBD2 (6 bases). The germline V and J ends were trimmed by 7 bases and 5 bases, with 14 bases remaining between them. CDR1 and CDR2 (germline): SNHLY, FYNNEI. The CDR3 runs to 13 residues. The CDR3 nucleotides are TGTGCCAGCAAGGGCGGGGTCCACGAGACCCAGTACTTC. Its translation: CASKGGVHETQYF.

The chain links TRBV6-4 to TRBJ2-3; D may be TRBD2 (5 bases). CDR3 length: 15 residues. The germline V gene has CDR1 MRHNA and CDR2 SNTAGT. V shed 2 bases and J shed 3 bases, with 12 bases lying between them. Written as DNA, the CDR3 is TGTGCCAGCAGTGACCGGAGCGGCGCGACAGATACGCAGTATTTT. Translated, it gives CASSDRSGATDTQYF.

The V and J genes are TRBV6-6 and TRBJ1-1, with 7 bases that match TRBD1. CDR1 and CDR2 (germline): MNHNY, SVGAGI (reference sequence). After removal of 6 bases from V and 6 bases from J, the junction contained 13 bases not matched to a gene. The CDR3 spans 15 residues. CDR3 coding DNA: TGTGCCAGCAGCCGAGAAGACAGGGTGGGGGCTGAAGCTTTCTTT. The encoded protein is CASSREDRVGAEAFF.

In this sample, this clone turned up a few times. The V call is TRBV11-2, the J call TRBJ2-1; 9 bases are a match to TRBD1. Germline-derived CDR1 and CDR2 are SGHAT and FQNNGV. CDR3 length equals 13 residues. V trimming: 8 bases; J trimming: 7 bases; junction bases outside the gene matches: 6. The CDR3 DNA reads TGTGCCAGCGGGACAGGGTCCGGGAATGAGCAGTTCTTC. It translates to CASGTGSGNEQFF.

The genes are TRBV5-5 and TRBJ1-2; D ambiguous. The CDR3 covers 15 residues. Looked up from germline, CDR1 is SGHKS and CDR2 is YYEKEE (reference sequence). Trimming removed 2 bases at V and 4 bases at J, with 15 bases between. CDR3 sequence: CASSLTVEFFYGYTF. The CDR3 region has the DNA TGTGCCAGCAGCTTAACTGTTGAGTTTTTCTATGGCTACACCTTC.

The genes are TRBV9 and TRBJ2-5; 7 bases are a match to TRBD2. Germline lookup yields CDR1 SGDLS and CDR2 YYNGEE. Losses at the gene ends were 3 bases for V and 7 bases for J; bases not matched to a gene: 6. This CDR3 has 13 residues. CDR3 sequence (DNA): TGTGCCAGCAGCGCCGGACTAGATGGGACCCAGTACTTC. Its translation is CASSAGLDGTQYF.

V is TRBV10-2 and J is TRBJ2-3; possible D gene TRBD1, 6 bases. Trimming left V 4 bases short and J 0 bases short, with 17 bases between. The CDR3 runs 17 residues. Germline CDR1 reads WSHSY; CDR2 reads SAAADI. In DNA, the CDR3 is TGCGCCAGCAGTGGGGGGCTCTTCAGCGGTAGCACAGATACGCAGTATTTT. It is translated as CASSGGLFSGSTDTQYF.

This sequence joins TRBV6-5 and TRBJ2-7, with TRBD1 identical over 9 bases. The germline gives CDR1 MNHEY, CDR2 SVGAGI. Trimming removed 6 bases from V and 2 bases from J; junction bases left unmatched: 5. The CDR3 length is 14 residues. In DNA, the CDR3 is TGTGCCAGCAGCATCGGACAGGGGCCCTACGAGCAGTACTTC. It specifies CASSIGQGPYEQYF.

The V call is TRBV19, the J call TRBJ2-6; D gene unclear. V lost 2 bases to trimming and J lost 0 bases, with 11 bases between them. The CDR3 spans 17 residues. The germline V gene has CDR1 LNHDA and CDR2 SQIVND (reference sequence). CDR3 in amino acids: CASSILSAGSGANVLTF. CDR3 sequence (DNA): TGTGCCAGTAGTATACTCTCAGCAGGCTCTGGGGCCAACGTCCTGACTTTC.

The V call is TRBV30, the J call TRBJ2-6; no reliable D call. V was shortened by 2 bases and J by 0 bases, with 5 bases between the two germline ends. The CDR3 consists of 14 residues. Germline V gene sequence: CDR1 GTSNPN, CDR2 SVGIG (reference sequence). The CDR3 is CAWSISSGANVLTF. In DNA, the CDR3 is TGTGCCTGGAGTATTAGCTCTGGGGCCAACGTCCTGACTTTC.

The chain employs TRBV27 and TRBJ2-1; 10 positions agree with TRBD2. Trimming took 6 bases from V and 7 from J; bases not matched to a gene: 12. The CDR3 has 16 amino acids. Germline V gene lookup returns CDR1 MNHEY and CDR2 SMNVEV (reference sequence). DNA of the CDR3: TGTGCCAGCAGCCAACGGACTAGCGGCGCAGGTAATGAGCAGTTCTTC. Its protein is CASSQRTSGAGNEQFF.

CDR3 in amino acids: CASSLGLGRYPQHF. In nucleotides, the CDR3 is TGTGCCAGCAGCTTGGGTTTGGGGAGGTATCCCCAGCATTTT. The V gene is TRBV5-6, the J gene TRBJ1-5; D gene unclear. The CDR3 sequence is 14 residues long. CDR1 SGHDT and CDR2 YYEEEE come from the germline V gene. Deletions cut 0 bases from V and 10 bases from J, with 14 bases between.

V gene TRBV25-1 combines with J gene TRBJ2-3; no firm D call. This CDR3 is built from 12 residues. Trimming removed 0 bases at V and 6 bases at J, with 4 bases between. Germline lookup yields CDR1 MGHDK and CDR2 SYGVNS. The CDR3 loop is CASSEYEDTQYF. CDR3 bases: TGTGCCAGCAGTGAATACGAGGATACGCAGTATTTT.

The CDR3 DNA is TGTGCCAGCAGCTTCAACCTAGCGGGAATTGCAGATACGCAGTATTTT. It translates to CASSFNLAGIADTQYF. The chain uses TRBV7-4 and TRBJ2-3; 9 nucleotides align to TRBD2. The CDR3 has 16 residues. Germline trimming cut 3 bases from V and 4 bases from J; bases unmatched to any gene: 8. The germline gives CDR1 SGHVT, CDR2 SQSDAQ.

This rearrangement joins TRBV19 to TRBJ2-2; 7 bases map to TRBD2. The V gene's germline CDR1 is LNHDA and CDR2 SQIVND (reference sequence). The CDR3 covers 15 residues. Trimming at V came to 3 bases and at J to 5 bases, leaving 6 bases not matched to a gene. The CDR3 bases are TGTGCCAGTAGTATGTGGGACTACCTGACCGGGGAGCTGTTTTTT. This codes for CASSMWDYLTGELFF.